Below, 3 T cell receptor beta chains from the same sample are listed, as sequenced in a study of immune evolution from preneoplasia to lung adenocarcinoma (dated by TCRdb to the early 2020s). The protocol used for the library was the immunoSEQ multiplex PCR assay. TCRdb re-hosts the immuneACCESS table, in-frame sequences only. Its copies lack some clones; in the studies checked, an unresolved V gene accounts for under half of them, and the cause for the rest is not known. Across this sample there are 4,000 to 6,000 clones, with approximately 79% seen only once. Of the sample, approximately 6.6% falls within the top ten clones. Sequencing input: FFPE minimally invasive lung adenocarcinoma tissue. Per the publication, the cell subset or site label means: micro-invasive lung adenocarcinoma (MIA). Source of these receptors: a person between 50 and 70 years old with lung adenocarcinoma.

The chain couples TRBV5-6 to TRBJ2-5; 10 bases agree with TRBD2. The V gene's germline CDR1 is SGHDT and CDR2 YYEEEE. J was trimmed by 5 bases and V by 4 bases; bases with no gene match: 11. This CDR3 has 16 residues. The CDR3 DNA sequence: TGTGCCAGCAGCGCGGAAAGGGGGGGACTAGCGGAGACCCAGTACTTC. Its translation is CASSAERGGLAETQYF. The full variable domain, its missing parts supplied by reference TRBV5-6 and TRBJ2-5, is DAGVTQSPTHLIKTRGQQVTLRCSPKSGHDTVSWYQQALGQGPQFIFQYYEEEERQRGNFPDRFSGHQFPNYSSELNVNALLLGDSALYLCASSAERGGLAETQYFGPGTRLLVL.

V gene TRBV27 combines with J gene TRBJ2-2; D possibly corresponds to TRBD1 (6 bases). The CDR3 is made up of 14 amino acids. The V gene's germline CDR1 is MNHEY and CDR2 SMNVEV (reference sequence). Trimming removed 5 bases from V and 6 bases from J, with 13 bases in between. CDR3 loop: CASSQQGSPGELFF. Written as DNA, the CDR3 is TGTGCCAGCAGTCAACAGGGATCCCCCGGGGAGCTGTTTTTT.

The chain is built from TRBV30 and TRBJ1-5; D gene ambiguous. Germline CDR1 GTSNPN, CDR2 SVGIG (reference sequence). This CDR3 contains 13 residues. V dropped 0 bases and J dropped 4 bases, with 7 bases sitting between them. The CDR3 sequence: CAWSVAGNQPQHF. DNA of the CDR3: TGTGCCTGGAGTGTAGCCGGTAATCAGCCCCAGCATTTT.